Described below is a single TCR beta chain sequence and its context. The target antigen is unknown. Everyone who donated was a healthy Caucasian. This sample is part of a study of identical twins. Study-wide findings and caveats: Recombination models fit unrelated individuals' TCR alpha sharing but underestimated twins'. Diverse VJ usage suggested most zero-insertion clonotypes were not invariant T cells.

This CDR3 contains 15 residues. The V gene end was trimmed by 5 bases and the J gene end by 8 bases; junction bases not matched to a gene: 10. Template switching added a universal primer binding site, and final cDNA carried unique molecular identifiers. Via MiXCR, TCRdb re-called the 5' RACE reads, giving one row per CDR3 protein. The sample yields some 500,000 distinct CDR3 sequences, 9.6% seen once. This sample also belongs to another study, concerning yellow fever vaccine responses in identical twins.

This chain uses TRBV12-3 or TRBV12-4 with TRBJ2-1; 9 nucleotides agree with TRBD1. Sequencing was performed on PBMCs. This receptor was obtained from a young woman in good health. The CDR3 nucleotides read TGTGCCAGCAGTACCGGGACAGGGAGTTGGGATGAGCAGTTCTTC. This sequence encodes CASSTGTGSWDEQFF.